This T cell receptor (beta chain) was identified during a study of blood T cell repertoires in COVID-19. About the research overall: Acute-phase and convalescent COVID-19 samples originated in the United States, Italy and Spain.

Assay: immunoSEQ multiplex PCR; the TCRdb copy retains only in-frame clones and omits some. The sample lists 150,000 to 200,000 clones, roughly nine tenths occurring once. Germline V gene data show CDR1 as SGHAT and CDR2 as FQNNGV. Trimming removed 5 bases from V and 6 bases from J; junction bases left unmatched: 12. The CDR3 runs to 16 residues. This sequence originates from a man aged 70-80 years with active or convalescent COVID-19. The chain carries TRBV11-2 and TRBJ2-2, with TRBD2 identical over 7 bases. Input material: peripheral blood. CDR3 sequence reads: CASSPRAGAFPGELFF. The CDR3 DNA is TGTGCCAGCAGCCCTCGGGCGGGAGCTTTTCCCGGGGAGCTGTTTTTT.